Listed here are 13 T cell receptor beta chains from one sample, sequenced in a study of blood T cell repertoires in COVID-19. Sequencing used immunoSEQ multiplex PCR; TCRdb keeps in-frame clones, though not all of them. This repertoire shows approximately 170,000 clones, about 83% found once; its top ten account for around a fifth. Sequencing input: peripheral blood. These receptors were obtained from a woman in her 70s who had recovered from COVID-19.

The J gene is TRBJ2-3, the V gene TRBV18; TRBD2 is a possible D gene (6 bases). This CDR3 contains 13 residues. In germline, CDR1 is KGHSH, CDR2 LQKENI. The V gene lost 6 bases and the J gene lost 5 bases, with 12 bases spanning the gap. The CDR3 is CASSPTGGDTQYF. The CDR3 region has the DNA TGTGCCAGCTCCCCGACCGGGGGAGATACGCAGTATTTT.

This clone was seen many times. The rearrangement uses TRBV2 and TRBJ2-1; possibly TRBD1 for D (6 bases). The CDR3 extends over 15 amino acids. The V gene lost 5 bases and the J gene lost 1 base, with 12 bases spanning the gap. Germline V gene lookup returns CDR1 SNHLY and CDR2 FYNNEI. This CDR3 reads CASSLQGASYNEQFF. In DNA, the CDR3 is TGTGCCAGCAGTCTACAGGGAGCGTCCTACAATGAGCAGTTCTTC.

This clone was counted a few times. The CDR3 DNA reads as TGCAGCGCCCAGGGGGACACCCGCTATGGCTACACCTTC. This encodes CSAQGDTRYGYTF. The J gene is TRBJ1-2, the V gene TRBV29-1; TRBD1 matches at 7 bases. The CDR3 extends over 13 amino acids. CDR1 is SQVTM and CDR2 is ANQGSEA in the germline V gene. The V gene end was trimmed by 7 bases and the J gene end by 4 bases; junction bases not matched to a gene: 9. Full variable domain (remainder filled in from reference TRBV29-1 and TRBJ1-2): SAVISQKPSRDICQRGTSLTIQCQVDSQVTMMFWYRQQPGQSLTLIATANQGSEATYESGFVIDKFPISRPNLTFSTLTVSNMSPEDSSIYLCSAQGDTRYGYTFGSGTRLTVV.

The chain couples TRBV28 to TRBJ2-7; 9 bases map to TRBD1. CDR3 length: 15 residues. V shed 2 bases, J shed 3 bases, and the junction held 5 bases outside the gene matches. Germline CDR1 and CDR2: MDHEN and SYDVKM. The CDR3 DNA is TGTGCCAGCAGTTTACGGGGACAGGGAAACTACGAGCAGTACTTC. It specifies CASSLRGQGNYEQYF.

The chain employs TRBV18 and TRBJ1-5; 9 bases are shared with TRBD1. Trimming removed 6 bases from V and 3 bases from J; junction bases left unmatched: 6. The CDR3 length is 15 residues. Germline V gene sequence: CDR1 KGHSH, CDR2 LQKENI. CDR3: CASSSGTGNNQPQHF. CDR3 nucleotides: TGTGCCAGCTCCTCCGGGACAGGGAACAATCAGCCCCAGCATTTT.

This clone was observed a single time. The chain recombines TRBV5-1 with TRBJ1-1; the match to TRBD1 covers 8 bases. Germline V CDR1 and CDR2: SGHRS, YFSETQ. Trimming removed 1 base from V and 1 base from J; junction bases left unmatched: 6. The CDR3 runs to 16 residues. This CDR3 reads CASSLLGTGSNTEAFF. The CDR3 DNA reads TGCGCCAGCAGCTTGCTTGGGACAGGATCGAACACTGAAGCTTTCTTT.

The chain carries TRBV6-4 and TRBJ2-2; 13 nucleotides agree with TRBD2. Germline assignment: CDR1 MRHNA and CDR2 SNTAGT. V trimming: 8 bases; J trimming: 4 bases; junction bases outside the gene matches: 7. There are 16 residues in the CDR3. CDR3 loop: CASSSTSGGITGELFF. CDR3 nucleotides: TGTGCCAGCTCCTCGACTAGCGGGGGGATCACCGGGGAGCTGTTTTTT.

This clone was recorded a few times. The rearrangement joins TRBV9 to TRBJ2-1; 9 positions agree with TRBD1. In germline, CDR1 is SGDLS, CDR2 YYNGEE. V was clipped by 4 bases and J by 8 bases; unmatched bases: 10. The CDR3 covers 15 residues. The CDR3 loop is CASSQQGAYGDEQFF. In DNA, the CDR3 is TGTGCCAGCAGCCAACAGGGGGCGTATGGGGATGAGCAGTTCTTC.

The table lists this clone with a few counts. The chain carries TRBV7-9 and TRBJ1-2; no clear D gene. V dropped 1 base and J dropped 8 bases, with 8 bases sitting between them. Germline loops: CDR1 SEHNR, CDR2 FQNEAQ (reference sequence). The CDR3 length is 12 residues. CDR3 region: CASSLGQYGYTF. The DNA for the CDR3 is TGTGCCAGCAGCTTAGGGCAGTACGGCTACACCTTC.

V is TRBV5-1 and J is TRBJ1-5, with D possibly matching TRBD1 (5 bases). This CDR3 contains 14 residues. CDR1 SGHRS and CDR2 YFSETQ come from the germline V gene. V was cut by 4 bases and J by 2 bases, with 10 bases left in between. The CDR3 nucleotides are TGCGCCAGCAGCCCCCGGGGGGGCAATCAGCCCCAGCATTTT. Translation: CASSPRGGNQPQHF.

The rearrangement uses TRBV7-2 and TRBJ1-5; 7 bases fit TRBD1. This CDR3 contains 15 residues. J was trimmed by 3 bases and V by 5 bases; bases with no gene match: 7. Germline V gives CDR1 SGHTA, CDR2 FQGNSA. The CDR3 loop reads CASSPRDSLNQPQHF. In nucleotides, the CDR3 is TGTGCCAGCAGCCCCCGGGACAGCCTCAATCAGCCCCAGCATTTT.

This clone is a singleton in its sample. V usage is TRBV7-8 and J usage is TRBJ1-1; D possibly corresponds to TRBD1 (6 bases). The V end was cut by 5 bases, the J end by 3 bases, with 25 bases between. The CDR3 spans 18 residues. The V gene's germline CDR1 is SGHVS and CDR2 FQNEAQ. CDR3 sequence reads: CASSLQQGAGVGYTEAFF. In DNA form, the CDR3 reads TGTGCCAGCAGCCTCCAACAGGGCGCTGGAGTGGGTTACACTGAAGCTTTCTTT.

The genes are TRBV5-1 and TRBJ2-7; D is perhaps TRBD2 (5 bases). This CDR3 is built from 17 residues. With 0 bases removed from V and 0 bases from J, the gap between germline ends came to 16 bases. CDR1 SGHRS and CDR2 YFSETQ come from the germline V gene. CDR3 region: CASSLGTGVPYSYEQYF. For the CDR3, the DNA is TGCGCCAGCAGCTTGGGCACCGGGGTCCCTTACTCCTACGAGCAGTACTTC.